The entry below gives a single T cell receptor beta chain sequence along with its context. Its antigen remains unidentified. The data stem from a study of response to subunit inactivated influenza vaccine. Broader study findings: The study's authors posited that every seasonal influenza vaccination enlists few new T cells.

TCRdb reanalysed the RT-PCR reads using MiXCR and keeps one entry per CDR3 protein. The sample records about 480,000 distinct CDR3 sequences, roughly 27% being singletons. The CDR3 sequence is 12 residues long. Germline assignment: CDR1 MDHEN and CDR2 SYDVKM. V lost 5 bases to trimming and J lost 4 bases, with 6 bases between them. The chain carries TRBV28 and TRBJ1-5, with D uncertain. The source material was CD4+ T cells sorted from PBMCs, sampled more than 4 days after vaccination. The receptor comes from a man between 45 and 60 years old who received an inactivated influenza vaccine. This chain's CDR3 is CASSQQNQPQHF. In nucleotides, the CDR3 is TGTGCCAGCAGTCAGCAGAATCAGCCCCAGCATTTT.